The 30 T cell receptor beta chains below were found in one sample sequenced in a study of regulatory T cells in long-lasting Graves disease. Sequencing libraries for TCR beta were prepared with iRepertoire HTBI primers and Arm-PCR of CDR3 regions. Using its own MiXCR run on the multiplex PCR reads, TCRdb lists one record per CDR3 protein. The sample yields approximately 540,000 distinct CDR3 sequences, about 12% seen once. Time point indicated: newly diagnosed GD, antithyroid drugs for less than 3 months. PBMC-extracted RNA yielded the TCR library. This sample was shared with a second study, whose subject was T cells in Graves' hyperthyroidism and ophthalmopathy.

The sequenced sample was peripheral blood mononuclear cells (PBMCs), obtained at new diagnosis, from a patient treated with antithyroid drugs. Receptors were obtained from a woman in her twenties or thirties with Graves disease.

In its sample, this clonotype was seen many times. The rearrangement joins TRBV25-1 to TRBJ2-5, with 12 bases identical to TRBD2. Germline V gene data show CDR1 as MGHDK and CDR2 as SYGVNS. V lost 4 bases, J lost 6 bases, and 6 bases stayed unmatched. The CDR3 is made up of 15 amino acids. DNA for the CDR3: TGTGCCAGCAGTGGTCCTAGCGGGAGGGCGAAGACCCAGTACTTC. The encoded protein is CASSGPSGRAKTQYF.

This clonotype was picked up many times. This chain uses TRBV7-2 with TRBJ2-1; 9 nucleotides match TRBD2. The germline gives CDR1 SGHTA, CDR2 FQGNSA. V gave up 7 bases and J gave up 7 bases; unmatched junction bases: 11. The CDR3 is 15 residues long. The CDR3 bases are TGTGCCAGCAACAACAGGCGGGAGGGCCGAAATGAGCAGTTCTTC. Its translation: CASNNRREGRNEQFF.

This clonotype was detected many times. The chain has TRBV28 and TRBJ2-5; D possibly uses TRBD1 or TRBD2 (5 bases each). The V gene lost 5 bases and the J gene lost 6 bases, with 16 bases spanning the gap. The CDR3 is made up of 14 amino acids. Germline assignment: CDR1 MDHEN and CDR2 SYDVKM. CDR3 DNA sequence: TGTGCCAGCAGTCTCCGGGGACCCCATCAGACCCAGTACTTC. Translated: CASSLRGPHQTQYF.

The rearrangement uses TRBV7-3 and TRBJ2-2; D is undetermined. The CDR3 length is 13 residues. Germline CDR1 and CDR2: SGHTA and FQGTGA. V lost 5 bases to trimming and J lost 5 bases, with 9 bases between them. This chain's CDR3 is CASSLPTTGELFF. The CDR3 nucleotides are TGTGCCAGCAGCCTCCCAACTACCGGGGAGCTGTTTTTT.

The genes are TRBV20-1 and TRBJ2-1; 12 nucleotides match TRBD2. Trimming at V came to 4 bases and at J to 12 bases, leaving 16 bases not matched to a gene. CDR3 length equals 16 residues. Germline V gene data show CDR1 as DFQATT and CDR2 as SNEGSKA (reference sequence). The DNA of the CDR3 is TGCAGTGCTAAAACTAGCGGGAGGCACGGGCAATCGGGGCAGTTCTTC. This codes for CSAKTSGRHGQSGQFF.

On this clonotype itself: Compared with germline, one end of the junction differs, possibly owing to a read error. The chain employs TRBV27 and TRBJ2-7; 8 bases are a match to TRBD1. Germline CDR1 and CDR2: MNHEY and SMNVEV (reference sequence). This CDR3 has 15 residues. The DNA for the CDR3 is TGTGCCGGCAGTTTATTCGGGGACAGGTCCTACGAGCAGTACTTC. Translation: CAGSLFGDRSYEQYF.

The V call is TRBV6-1, the J call TRBJ1-2; D might be TRBD1 (5 bases). The CDR3 loop spans 14 amino acids. Trimming shortened V by 5 bases and J by 4 bases, and 14 bases separated the two germline ends. Germline V gene sequence: CDR1 MNHNS, CDR2 SASEGT. CDR3 nucleotide sequence: TGTGCCAGCAGTACGGGGGGAAGTTTCTATGGCTACACCTTC. Translating it yields CASSTGGSFYGYTF.

This clonotype was observed at least ten times. This chain joins TRBV28 and TRBJ1-1; TRBD1 agrees at 8 bases. The length of the CDR3 is 13 residues. Germline CDR1 and CDR2: MDHEN and SYDVKM. V lost 6 bases, J lost 4 bases, and 4 bases stayed unmatched. The CDR3, as DNA: TGTGCCAGCAGGATACAGGGGGTCACTGAAGCTTTCTTT. Protein sequence: CASRIQGVTEAFF.

This clonotype was detected ten times or more. J is TRBJ2-1 and V is TRBV18, with D tentatively TRBD1 or TRBD2 (6 bases each). This CDR3 region has 14 residues. With 3 bases removed from V and 8 bases from J, the gap between germline ends came to 14 bases. CDR1 is KGHSH and CDR2 is LQKENI in the germline V gene. The chain's CDR3 is CASSPSLGGDEQFF. In DNA, the CDR3 is TGTGCCAGCTCACCCAGTCTGGGGGGCGATGAGCAGTTCTTC.

Of note for this clonotype: This clone may be a read error of a much larger clone one base away. The chain uses TRBV18 and TRBJ1-1; D unresolved. The length of the CDR3 is 15 residues. V lost 5 bases to trimming and J lost 3 bases, with 16 bases between them. Germline V gives CDR1 KGHSH, CDR2 LQKENI. The CDR3 is CASSVALTEDTEAFF. CDR3 coding DNA: TGTGCCAGCTCAGTCGCCCTAACAGAGGACACTGAAGCTTTCTTT.

This clonotype was counted only a few times. This chain connects TRBV20-1 to TRBJ2-7; D unclear. The CDR3 totals 12 residues. Germline V CDR1 and CDR2: DFQATT, SNEGSKA (reference sequence). V lost 1 base, J lost 3 bases, and 7 bases lay in between. The CDR3 reads CSARGQVYEQYF. The CDR3 region has the DNA TGCAGTGCTAGAGGTCAAGTCTACGAGCAGTACTTC.

In its sample, this clonotype was seen many times. CDR3 loop: CASSLAGVFYEQYF. CDR3 nucleotides: TGTGCCAGCAGTTTAGCGGGAGTCTTCTACGAGCAGTACTTC. The chain employs TRBV12-3 or TRBV12-4 and TRBJ2-7, with a weak D call TRBD2 (5 bases). CDR3 length equals 14 residues. Trimming left V 0 bases short and J 3 bases short, with 9 bases between.

There are many counts of this clonotype. The rearrangement uses TRBV7-2 and TRBJ2-7; 8 bases align to TRBD2. Germline V gene lookup returns CDR1 SGHTA and CDR2 FQGNSA. Trimming took 3 bases from V and 3 from J; bases not matched to a gene: 7. The CDR3 runs 15 residues. The CDR3 DNA is TGTGCCAGCAGCTTCGGTAGCGGGATTTACTACGAGCAGTACTTC. Translation gives CASSFGSGIYYEQYF.

In the case of this clonotype: One end of the junction varies from germline; a read error may be responsible. The J gene is TRBJ2-3, the V gene TRBV18; the D is unclear. Germline CDR1 is KGHSH and CDR2 is LQKENI. This CDR3 spans 12 amino acids. CDR3: CASSPTRARKDF. The CDR3 nucleotides are TGTGCCAGCTCACCAACAAGGGCGAGAAAAGATTTT. Drawing the rest from reference TRBV18 and TRBJ2-3, the complete variable domain is NAGVMQNPRHLVRRRGQEARLRCSPMKGHSHVYWYRQLPEEGLKFMVYLQKENIIDESGMPKERFSAEFPKEGPSILRIQQVVRGDSAAYFCASSPTRARKDFGPGTRLTVL.

This clonotype was observed at least ten times. This chain joins TRBV28 and TRBJ1-2; no reliable D call. CDR3 length equals 15 residues. CDR1 and CDR2 (germline): MDHEN, SYDVKM. Deletions cut 0 bases from V and 6 bases from J, with 14 bases between. The CDR3 coding sequence is TGTGCCAGCAGTTTATGGGCCCGGACTCGTGATGGCTACACCTTC. Amino acids: CASSLWARTRDGYTF.

This clonotype was detected ten times or more. The J gene is TRBJ1-5, the V gene TRBV19, with D perhaps TRBD1 (5 bases). The V end lost 0 bases, the J end lost 1 base, and 34 bases lay between the germline ends. The V gene's germline CDR1 is LNHDA and CDR2 SQIVND (reference sequence). This CDR3 has 24 residues. CDR3 amino acids: CASSIEVPGLGESALLLSNQPQHF. Written as DNA, the CDR3 is TGTGCCAGTAGTATAGAGGTTCCAGGGCTTGGTGAAAGCGCCCTACTACTCAGCAATCAGCCCCAGCATTTT.

At least ten counts were recorded for this clonotype. The chain links TRBV2 to TRBJ2-7, with D hard to call. Germline assignment: CDR1 SNHLY and CDR2 FYNNEI. The CDR3 totals 11 residues. The V end lost 7 bases, the J end lost 4 bases, and 8 bases lay between the germline ends. CDR3 nucleotides: TGTGCCAGCAAGAGGATTTACGAGCAGTACTTC. Protein product: CASKRIYEQYF.

The chain combines TRBV7-8 with TRBJ1-2; 12 bases are shared with TRBD1. V was pared by 3 bases and J by 8 bases, with 4 bases of the junction left unmatched. There are 14 residues in the CDR3. Looked up from germline, CDR1 is SGHVS and CDR2 is FQNEAQ. DNA of the CDR3: TGTGCCAGCAGCTTTTCCGGGACAGGGGGCGGCTACACCTTC. It codes for CASSFSGTGGGYTF.

The chain recombines TRBV20-1 with TRBJ2-7; 7 bases agree with TRBD1. Germline CDR1 DFQATT, CDR2 SNEGSKA (reference sequence). CDR3 length: 11 amino acids. With V trimmed by 7 bases and J by 7 bases, 7 bases remained unmatched. CDR3 coding DNA: TGCAGTGGGGAACAGGGGAAGGAGCAGTACTTC. This sequence encodes CSGEQGKEQYF.

Only a few counts were recorded for this clonotype. This rearrangement joins TRBV20-1 to TRBJ2-6; no firm D call. Trimming took off 3 bases at V and 2 bases at J, with 2 bases between the two ends. The CDR3 loop spans 12 amino acids. Germline assignment: CDR1 DFQATT and CDR2 SNEGSKA (reference sequence). CDR3 loop: CSARAGANVLTF. The CDR3 DNA reads TGCAGTGCTAGGGCTGGGGCCAACGTCCTGACTTTC.

This clonotype was recorded at least ten times. This rearrangement joins TRBV6-5 to TRBJ2-5; D possibly corresponds to TRBD1 (5 bases). The CDR3 sequence is 14 residues long. Germline V gene data show CDR1 as MNHEY and CDR2 as SVGAGI. V was pared by 0 bases and J by 5 bases, with 10 bases between. CDR3 DNA sequence: TGTGCCAGCAGTTACTCCGGCAGGGTGGAGACCCAGTACTTC. It yields the protein CASSYSGRVETQYF.

This clonotype was seen a handful of times. The rearrangement uses TRBV10-3 and TRBJ1-5, with D unresolved. The germline gives CDR1 ENHRY, CDR2 SYGVKD. This CDR3 is 13 amino acids long. Trimming shortened V by 6 bases and J by 1 base, and 7 bases separated the two germline ends. CDR3 nucleotide sequence: TGTGCCATCAGCACGCTAAGCAATCAGCCCCAGCATTTT. Translated: CAISTLSNQPQHF.

This sequence joins TRBV5-1 and TRBJ2-1, with D perhaps TRBD2 (6 bases). CDR3 length equals 16 residues. V was trimmed by 0 bases and J by 2 bases, leaving 12 bases between them. Germline CDR1 reads SGHRS; CDR2 reads YFSETQ. The CDR3 DNA is TGCGCCAGCAGCTTGGCCAGGGCGGGGACCTACAATGAGCAGTTCTTC. It is translated as CASSLARAGTYNEQFF. Combining the CDR3 with reference TRBV5-1 and TRBJ2-1 gives the whole variable domain KAGVTQTPRYLIKTRGQQVTLSCSPISGHRSVSWYQQTPGQGLQFLFEYFSETQRNKGNFPGRFSGRQFSNSRSEMNVSTLELGDSALYLCASSLARAGTYNEQFFGPGTRLTVL.

This clonotype was counted at least ten times. The chain links TRBV10-3 to TRBJ2-1, with 8 nucleotides matching TRBD2. Per germline, CDR1 ENHRY and CDR2 SYGVKD. The junction had 10 bases not matched to a gene; V was cut back by 8 bases and J by 4 bases. There are 15 residues in the CDR3. The CDR3 nucleotides read TGTGCCATCGAGGGCCGGGGGGGTGAATACAATGAGCAGTTCTTC. It translates to CAIEGRGGEYNEQFF.

Points on this clonotype: A much larger clone lies one base from this, so it may be a read error. The chain is built from TRBV19 and TRBJ1-1; D unclear. CDR1 and CDR2 (germline): LNHDA, SQIVND (reference sequence). Trimming removed 5 bases at V and 4 bases at J, with 11 bases between. The CDR3 has 13 residues. CDR3 protein: CASSGSGITEAFF. The DNA of the CDR3 is TGTGCCAGTAGTGGGAGTGGGATCACTGAAGCTTTCTTT. Using reference TRBV19 and TRBJ1-1 for the parts outside the CDR3, the full variable domain is DGGITQSPKYLFRKEGQNVTLSCEQNLNHDAMYWYRQDPGQGLRLIYYSQIVNDFQKGDIAEGYSVSREKKESFPLTVTSAQKNPTAFYLCASSGSGITEAFFGQGTRLTVV.

Note on this clonotype: This likely came from a read error, as a far larger clone is one base away. The chain recombines TRBV2 with TRBJ2-7; D unclear. Germline CDR1 and CDR2: SNHLY and FYNNEI. V lost 5 bases, J lost 7 bases, and 18 bases lay in between. This CDR3 spans 14 amino acids. CDR3 sequence: CASSPNTPYNEQYF. CDR3 coding DNA: TGTGCCAGCAGTCCCAACACGCCGTACAATGAGCAGTACTTC.

This clonotype was seen repeatedly, ten times or more. This chain links TRBV20-1 with TRBJ1-1; D remains ambiguous. Per the germline V gene, CDR1 is DFQATT and CDR2 is SNEGSKA (reference sequence). This CDR3 contains 14 residues. The V end lost 1 base, the J end lost 3 bases, and 12 bases lay between the germline ends. CDR3 loop: CSARVLERDTEAFF. CDR3 sequence (DNA): TGCAGTGCTAGAGTCCTCGAACGGGACACTGAAGCTTTCTTT.

This clonotype came up many times. J is TRBJ2-7 and V is TRBV10-3, with no clear D. CDR3 length: 16 amino acids. Trimming removed 3 bases at V and 2 bases at J, with 17 bases between. The germline V gene has CDR1 ENHRY and CDR2 SYGVKD. CDR3 loop: CAISDGYFGSAYEQYF. CDR3 DNA: TGTGCCATCAGTGATGGGTATTTCGGCTCAGCCTACGAGCAGTACTTC.

This clonotype has a count of ten or more. The chain links TRBV18 to TRBJ2-1, with a possible D match to TRBD2 (6 bases). Germline CDR1 KGHSH, CDR2 LQKENI. The CDR3 runs to 13 residues. Trimming stripped 0 bases from V and 9 bases from J, with 9 bases between. CDR3 protein: CASSPPSGSEQFF. DNA for the CDR3: TGTGCCAGCTCACCACCATCCGGGAGTGAGCAGTTCTTC.

This clonotype was found many times. V usage is TRBV6-2 or TRBV6-3 and J usage is TRBJ2-3, with TRBD2 as a possible D gene (6 bases). Germline assignment: CDR1 MNHEY and CDR2 SVGEGT. V dropped 3 bases and J dropped 2 bases, with 18 bases sitting between them. This CDR3 region has 17 residues. The CDR3 loop reads CASSYSGTSSNTDTQYF. CDR3 sequence (DNA): TGTGCCAGCAGTTATTCAGGCACTAGCTCAAACACAGATACGCAGTATTTT.